A selection of T cell receptor beta chains follows, all from one sample in a study of T cells in Graves' hyperthyroidism and ophthalmopathy. TCRdb independently ran MiXCR on the multiplex PCR reads; one entry per CDR3 protein. The sample includes 600,000 to 750,000 distinct CDR3 sequences, roughly a sixth of them seen just once. What was sequenced was blood. The receptors were gathered from a man between 45 and 60 years old with Graves' hyperthyroidism. Both conserved end residues are part of each CDR3.

V,CDR3
TRBV5-4,CASSSRTSGTSTDTQYF
TRBV19,CASSILHSNQPQHF
TRBV14,CASSQTGVSQPQHF
TRBV5-5,CASSYLTGQETQYF
TRBV2,CASSEYAPGQYF
TRBV6-1,CASSEDRVHSNQPQHF
TRBV27,CASSRARDRSIYNSPLHF
TRBV2,CASRQETQYF
TRBV20-1,CSAPRTVNTEAFF
TRBV19,CASRDSGAQETQYF
TRBV4-1,CASSQGSGHYGYTF
TRBV4-1,CASSQAFVVTYGYTF
TRBV7-9,CASSPRGMGTSYEQYF
TRBV11-2,CASSLTSNEQYF
TRBV9,CASSVAVGGRNEQFF
TRBV29-1,CSAHRGDSDRERYTF
TRBV5-8,CASPTSEVGTGDTGELFF
TRBV27,CASSSPGLAGDTQYF
TRBV12-3/TRBV12-4,CASSRAGGPQHF
TRBV11-2,CASSLARGPLNEQFF
TRBV27,CASRLTSGDSYEQYF
TRBV3-1,CASSVKGQGSDGYTF
TRBV11-2,CASSPGTTMNTEAFF
TRBV25-1,CASSGGNEQFF
TRBV15,CATSRDLGGAYNEQFF
TRBV18,CASSPDKNYGYTF
TRBV24-1,CATSDHTGVVAGAAYNEQFF
TRBV29-1,CSVDKTGVANEQFF
TRBV4-1,CASSQGSGPSYEQYF
TRBV2,CASLPDGNTGELFF
TRBV18,CASSPGGYEQYF
TRBV7-3,CASSLTQTVTQYF
TRBV3-1,CASSPFQVNQPQHF
TRBV2,CASSARGFHQPQHF
TRBV24-1,CATSHESGNTGELFF
TRBV27,CASSLAQGGHQPQHF
TRBV18,CASSPGLANTDTQYF
TRBV9,CASSSNRFSGANVLTF
TRBV2,CASRGDSGRAGIEQFF
TRBV3-1,CASSLGQGAESPLHF
TRBV3-1,CASSLLGLAGAYDTQYF
TRBV6-1,CASTGRGAVRTEAFF
TRBV7-3,CASSLTGGKGEQFF
TRBV28,CASSRQPFSYNEQFF
TRBV15,CATSRRDTTYEQYF
TRBV6-2/TRBV6-3,CATSTGLGYTF
TRBV7-9,CASSHPRDLDEQYF
TRBV18,CASSPRPSGSSYEQYF
TRBV20-1,CSARDRRRGLYNEQFF
TRBV2,CASNREYF
TRBV28,CASSPLPGQGSYEQYF
TRBV20-1,CSASRQLQPQHF
TRBV2,CASSDPRTGVPYNEQFF
TRBV30,CAWSGWDNTPLGANVLTF